This is a list of T cell receptor beta chains from one sample in a study of technical replicates of blood from several donors. Sequencing used immunoSEQ multiplex PCR; TCRdb keeps in-frame clones, though not all of them. The data contain roughly 61,000 clones, about 96% of them singletons. Material: T cells isolated from PBMCs. The source is a human donor in good health. CDR3s include the opening cysteine and the closing phenylalanine or tryptophan.

TRBV10-3	TRBJ1-2	CAISESSGVYSYTF
TRBV11-3	TRBJ1-1	CASSRRDRFYLGEAFF
TRBV5-1	TRBJ1-4	CASRTSDRGRWEELFF
TRBV4-1	TRBJ1-1	CASSQQTGGTTEAFF
TRBV7-9	TRBJ2-2	CASSFVDRPGELFF
TRBV2	TRBJ1-1	CASRMTGEIPEAFF
TRBV30	TRBJ2-7	CAWTPRQFGSREQYF
TRBV7-9	TRBJ2-1	CASSSYLAGEQFF
TRBV19	TRBJ1-1	CASSPRTGSRSNTEAFF
TRBV28	TRBJ2-5	CASSLGLKETQYF
TRBV5-4	TRBJ1-1	CASSPIPGQENTEAFF
TRBV11-2	TRBJ2-7	CASSSPPGLAGGPDYEQYF
TRBV9	TRBJ1-6	CASSIQSNSPLHF
TRBV6-1	TRBJ2-7	CASSEAGDSYEQYF
TRBV5-4	TRBJ1-6	CASSLGQGGSSYNSPLHF
TRBV2	TRBJ2-7	CASRGVNSYEQYF
TRBV4-2	TRBJ2-5	CASSQDREETQYF
TRBV7-9	TRBJ2-7	CASATPIGQVAYEQYF
TRBV9	TRBJ1-4	CASSDQDSLNEKLFF
TRBV18	TRBJ1-3	CASSPRDTRGNTIYF
TRBV30	TRBJ2-2	CAWSVLPGGTGELFF
TRBV7-9	TRBJ2-3	CASSPVLAGTQYF
TRBV5-1	TRBJ1-1	CASSPRGGVTANTEAFF
TRBV7-8	TRBJ1-5	CASSLAPKGGAGQPQHF
TRBV5-1	TRBJ2-3	CASSLQGDTDTQYF
TRBV10-1	TRBJ2-5	CASSEGLGEETQYF
TRBV6-4	TRBJ1-5	CASSVGRREGGNNQPQHF
TRBV7-9	TRBJ1-5	CASRFTQGNQPQHF
TRBV30	TRBJ2-3	CASMADSTDTQYF
TRBV5-4	TRBJ1-2	CASSTGQLYGYTF
TRBV7-9	TRBJ2-5	CASSFIETSGQETQYF
TRBV19	TRBJ1-1	CASSRRQQGPEAFF
TRBV18	TRBJ2-2	CASRESGTNTGELFF
TRBV27	TRBJ2-5	CASSSLRDFRQETQYF
TRBV19	TRBJ2-7	CASSYRVTYEQYF
TRBV7-9	TRBJ2-7	CASSSGDRVWEQYF
TRBV7-9	TRBJ1-1	CASSEHTGKESEAFF
TRBV27	TRBJ2-3	CASSLVPSGDTQYF
TRBV7-9	TRBJ1-3	CASSLLSGNTIYF
TRBV30	TRBJ1-4	CAWSLNEKLFF
TRBV28	TRBJ2-7	CASSLISGDEQYF
TRBV6-5	TRBJ1-1	CASSVGQQNTEAFF
TRBV27	TRBJ2-7	CASSESGSHRDEQYF
TRBV5-1	TRBJ2-7	CASSSGQGSYEQYF
TRBV7-9	TRBJ2-7	CASSGGQGSVAYEQYF
TRBV5-4	TRBJ2-4	CASSPEARDTVGIQYF
TRBV12-2	TRBJ2-2	CASRLVLPGWLAGAGGPSGELFF